This T cell receptor (beta chain) was sequenced during a study of PD-1 blockade in mismatch repair-deficient tumors. TCRdb keeps only in-frame clones here, not all; method: immunoSEQ multiplex PCR. The sample has around 49,000 clones; roughly 82% are singletons. Germline CDR1 MNHEY, CDR2 SMNVEV (reference sequence). The CDR3 runs 15 residues. V was clipped by 2 bases and J by 2 bases; unmatched bases: 1. The clonotype was recovered from an adult with mismatch repair-deficient cancer. V gene TRBV27 combines with J gene TRBJ2-1, with 9 bases fitting TRBD1. The sample was PBMCs, taken before pembrolizumab treatment. The CDR3 sequence is CASSLRDRAYNEQFF. As DNA, the CDR3 is TGTGCCAGCAGTTTAAGGGACAGGGCCTACAATGAGCAGTTCTTC.